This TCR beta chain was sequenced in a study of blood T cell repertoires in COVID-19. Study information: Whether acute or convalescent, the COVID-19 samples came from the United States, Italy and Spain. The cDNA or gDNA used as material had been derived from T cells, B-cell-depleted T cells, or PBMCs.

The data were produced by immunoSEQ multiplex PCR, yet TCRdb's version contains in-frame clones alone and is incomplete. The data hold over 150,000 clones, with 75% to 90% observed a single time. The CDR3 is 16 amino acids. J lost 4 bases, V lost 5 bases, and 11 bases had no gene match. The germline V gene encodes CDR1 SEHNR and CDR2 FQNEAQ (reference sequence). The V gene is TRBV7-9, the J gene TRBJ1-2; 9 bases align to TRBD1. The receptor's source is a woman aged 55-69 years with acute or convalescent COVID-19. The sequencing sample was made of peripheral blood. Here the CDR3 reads CASSAPTGGFVYGYTF. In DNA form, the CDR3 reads TGTGCCAGCAGCGCCCCAACAGGGGGCTTTGTCTATGGCTACACCTTC.